Detailed here is one T cell receptor (beta chain). Its antigen is unidentified. CDR1 is MNHEY and CDR2 is SMNVEV in the germline V gene (reference sequence). CDR3 length: 15 amino acids. The trim removed 2 bases at V and 4 bases at J, leaving 6 bases unmatched. This record comes from a study of Tregs in tolerant kidney transplant recipients. The study's findings and limits: Biological reproducibility was not directly addressed in this study. Few patients were studied, so findings need validation in larger groups. Activated donor B cell expansion appeared to reveal the most relevant donor-specific TCRbeta repertoire.

CD4+CD25+CD127- Tregs, CD4+CD25- non-Tregs, CD4 and CD8 cells were sorted. Repertoires were generated with immunoSEQ multiplex PCR, while TCRdb's copy carries only in-frame clones and drops some. This sample yields tens of thousands of clones, of which 98% are seen a single time; approximately 0.56% belongs to the top ten. V and J are TRBV27 and TRBJ1-1, with 8 bases identical to TRBD1. The sample here was CD4+ T cells from blood, taken before the transplant. This TCR derives from a human donor who received a combined kidney and bone marrow transplant. The CDR3: CASSLGTGKVTEAFF. The CDR3 bases are TGTGCCAGCAGTTTAGGGACAGGTAAAGTCACTGAAGCTTTCTTT.